A single sample is the source of the 20 T cell receptor beta chains below, sequenced in a study of shared clonotypes between healthy human individuals. This table comes from immunoSEQ multiplex PCR, and its TCRdb copy is limited to in-frame clones, with some not included. The sample includes 1.6 million or so clones, over 95% of them seen just once. Sequences were obtained from naive CD4+ T cells sorted from blood. Subset of the sample: CD45RA+ positively selected. These receptors all stem from a man between 25 and 39 years old in good health.

This chain connects TRBV18 to TRBJ2-7, with D uncertain. In germline, CDR1 is KGHSH, CDR2 LQKENI. The CDR3 contains 16 residues. Trimming removed 2 bases at V and 4 bases at J, with 18 bases between. In DNA, the CDR3 is TGTGCCAGCTCACCAATTATAGGTACTTTCCCGTACGAGCAGTACTTC. Protein sequence: CASSPIIGTFPYEQYF.

The chain uses TRBV9 and TRBJ2-1, with D maybe TRBD2 (6 bases). CDR3 length: 19 residues. From germline, CDR1 is SGDLS and CDR2 YYNGEE. Trimming took 0 bases from V and 12 from J, leaving 31 bases between them. The CDR3 reads CASSVVPQVWGGTYRGQFF. Written as DNA, the CDR3 is TGTGCCAGCAGCGTAGTCCCCCAGGTATGGGGCGGGACCTATCGGGGGCAGTTCTTC.

The chain links TRBV5-6 to TRBJ2-7, with TRBD2 identical over 9 bases. Germline assignment: CDR1 SGHDT and CDR2 YYEEEE. This CDR3 is 16 amino acids long. J lost 0 bases, V lost 4 bases, and 8 bases had no gene match. The CDR3 sequence: CASSGGGAFSSYEQYF. Written as DNA, the CDR3 is TGTGCCAGCAGCGGCGGGGGGGCTTTCAGCTCCTACGAGCAGTACTTC.

The gene calls are TRBV7-9 and TRBJ2-1; D gene uncertain. V lost 5 bases, J lost 5 bases, and 16 bases lay in between. The CDR3 loop spans 15 amino acids. CDR1 SEHNR and CDR2 FQNEAQ come from the germline V gene (reference sequence). This CDR3 reads CASSQEFVSHNEQFF. The CDR3 nucleotides read TGTGCCAGCAGCCAGGAATTCGTCAGCCACAATGAGCAGTTCTTC.

The chain uses TRBV29-1 and TRBJ2-1; 14 bases agree with TRBD2. Trimming took 7 bases from V and 9 from J; bases not matched to a gene: 8. Looked up from germline, CDR1 is SQVTM and CDR2 is ANQGSEA. CDR3 length equals 14 residues. The CDR3 coding sequence is TGCAGCGGTGCGGGACTAGCGGGAGTGGTTGAGCAGTTCTTC. Translating gives CSGAGLAGVVEQFF.

This sequence joins TRBV4-1 and TRBJ2-3; 10 positions agree with TRBD2. This CDR3 comprises 15 residues. Per the germline V gene, CDR1 is MGHRA and CDR2 is YSYEKL. V trimming: 4 bases; J trimming: 9 bases; junction bases outside the gene matches: 10. CDR3 sequence (DNA): TGCGCCAGCAGCCCGGGACTAGCGATTCAGAGGACGCAGTATTTT. Translation: CASSPGLAIQRTQYF.

The V and J genes are TRBV28 and TRBJ1-3; perhaps TRBD1 as D (5 bases). V was cut by 4 bases and J by 1 base, with 8 bases left in between. Germline V gene data show CDR1 as MDHEN and CDR2 as SYDVKM. This CDR3 spans 14 amino acids. The CDR3 bases are TGTGCCAGCAGTTGGGGGATATCTGGAAACACCATATATTTT. Encoded protein: CASSWGISGNTIYF.

The rearrangement links TRBV2 to TRBJ1-4; 11 bases fit TRBD1. V shed 6 bases, J shed 7 bases, and the junction held 4 bases outside the gene matches. Per germline, CDR1 SNHLY and CDR2 FYNNEI. The CDR3 has 14 amino acids. As DNA, the CDR3 is TGTGCCAGCAGAAGGGGGACAGGGGGTGAAAAACTGTTTTTT. Amino acids: CASRRGTGGEKLFF.

The chain has TRBV5-1 and TRBJ1-5; possible D gene TRBD1, 6 bases. V gave up 0 bases and J gave up 7 bases, with 14 bases separating them. CDR3 length equals 15 residues. Germline loops: CDR1 SGHRS, CDR2 YFSETQ. The chain's CDR3 is CASSLVGGLGQPQHF. The DNA of the CDR3 is TGCGCCAGCAGCTTGGTGGGGGGGCTGGGACAGCCCCAGCATTTT.

The genes are TRBV2 and TRBJ2-7; D possibly matches TRBD1 or TRBD2 (5 bases each). Germline CDR1 and CDR2: SNHLY and FYNNEI. There are 12 residues in the CDR3. Between the trimmed V and J ends, which lost 6 bases and 5 bases, there was a span of 11 bases. Written as DNA, the CDR3 is TGTGCCAGCAGAGAGGGGACGCACGAGCAGTACTTC. Its translation is CASREGTHEQYF.

The chain joins TRBV19 to TRBJ2-3, with 8 bases that match TRBD2. The CDR3 has 17 amino acids. Trimming at V came to 5 bases and at J to 0 bases, leaving 10 bases not matched to a gene. Germline V gene data show CDR1 as LNHDA and CDR2 as SQIVND (reference sequence). The CDR3 is CASSVTSGVSSTDTQYF. In nucleotides, the CDR3 is TGTGCCAGTAGTGTTACTAGCGGAGTATCTAGCACAGATACGCAGTATTTT.

This chain connects TRBV7-9 to TRBJ2-1; D possibly corresponds to TRBD2 (6 bases). CDR3 length: 13 residues. CDR1 and CDR2 (germline): SEHNR, FQNEAQ (reference sequence). The V end was cut by 5 bases, the J end by 6 bases, with 11 bases between. CDR3 loop: CASSRENGNEQFF. In DNA, the CDR3 is TGTGCCAGCAGCCGGGAGAACGGCAATGAGCAGTTCTTC.

The chain couples TRBV5-6 to TRBJ2-7, with 8 bases matching TRBD1. CDR3 size: 14 residues. Trimming removed 4 bases from V and 0 bases from J; junction bases left unmatched: 3. Germline CDR1 is SGHDT and CDR2 is YYEEEE. The DNA for the CDR3 is TGTGCCAGCAGCCGGGACAGGAGCTCCTACGAGCAGTACTTC. Amino acid sequence: CASSRDRSSYEQYF.

The chain uses TRBV7-9 and TRBJ2-2, with a possible D match to TRBD2 (5 bases). The V and J ends lost 5 bases and 4 bases respectively, with 14 bases between them. Germline lookup yields CDR1 SEHNR and CDR2 FQNEAQ (reference sequence). The CDR3 is 15 residues long. The CDR3 coding sequence is TGTGCCAGCAGCCCCCCAGCGGTTGGCACCGGGGAGCTGTTTTTT. Its translation: CASSPPAVGTGELFF.

The gene calls are TRBV27 and TRBJ1-5, with TRBD1 matching 7 bases. The germline gives CDR1 MNHEY, CDR2 SMNVEV (reference sequence). The CDR3 is 14 residues long. Trimming removed 5 bases from V and 3 bases from J; junction bases left unmatched: 4. CDR3 sequence: CASSATGPNQPQHF. CDR3 in DNA: TGTGCCAGCAGTGCGACAGGGCCCAATCAGCCCCAGCATTTT.

The genes are TRBV5-1 and TRBJ2-1; either TRBD1 or TRBD2 may supply D (5 bases each). CDR3 length equals 14 residues. Germline values: CDR1 SGHRS, CDR2 YFSETQ. V gave up 0 bases and J gave up 10 bases, with 14 bases separating them. The DNA of the CDR3 is TGCGCCAGCAGCTTGGAACAGGCTCGGAGGGAGCAGTTCTTC. The encoded protein is CASSLEQARREQFF.

J is TRBJ2-2 and V is TRBV5-1, with TRBD2 matching 9 bases. CDR1 SGHRS and CDR2 YFSETQ come from the germline V gene. The junction had 6 bases not matched to a gene; V was cut back by 2 bases and J by 1 base. The CDR3 has 17 residues. CDR3 DNA: TGCGCCAGCAGCTTTCTAGCGGGGCCCTTGAACACCGGGGAGCTGTTTTTT. Residues: CASSFLAGPLNTGELFF.

CDR3 protein: CASSPPTVTSYNEQFF. DNA for the CDR3: TGTGCCAGCTCACCACCGACGGTGACCTCCTACAATGAGCAGTTCTTC. This chain links TRBV18 with TRBJ2-1; D not resolved. Germline-derived CDR1 and CDR2 are KGHSH and LQKENI. This CDR3 is built from 16 residues. The germline V and J ends were trimmed by 0 bases and 0 bases, with 9 bases remaining between them.

The V gene is TRBV10-2, the J gene TRBJ2-1; TRBD2 matches 7 bases. The trim removed 4 bases at V and 2 bases at J, leaving 11 bases unmatched. Germline assignment: CDR1 WSHSY and CDR2 SAAADI. The CDR3 runs 17 residues. The CDR3 is CASSVSRGSVPYNEQFF. CDR3 bases: TGCGCCAGCAGTGTTTCCCGCGGGAGCGTTCCCTACAATGAGCAGTTCTTC.

This chain links TRBV6-1 with TRBJ2-2; D gene ambiguous. Between the trimmed V and J ends, which lost 6 bases and 3 bases, there was a span of 5 bases. Looked up from germline, CDR1 is MNHNS and CDR2 is SASEGT. The CDR3 sequence is 12 residues long. The CDR3 loop is CASRRDTGELFF. The CDR3 nucleotides read TGTGCCAGCAGGAGAGACACCGGGGAGCTGTTTTTT.